The clone carrying this T cell receptor beta chain was seen only a few times. What it binds is unknown. Time point noted: patch test 3, about 24 weeks after DPC sensitization. Noted treatment: therapeutic diphenylcyclopropenone sensitization with weekly scalp DPC. This sample was taken from a study of human T cells and chemical hapten exposure. About the research overall: Patients received weekly diphenylcyclopropenone doses to the scalp throughout the roughly 23-week study. Women made up most patients, who had alopecia areata, totalis or universalis. Variability of per-sample TCR yields stemmed mainly from small differences in pooled library volume.

Study-level findings and limits: Expanded TCRs showed more large CDR3 clusters than pre-sensitization or healthy control sets.

Each CDR3 protein gets one entry after TCRdb re-called the RACE reads with MiXCR. The table lists about 160,000 distinct CDR3 sequences, 25% to 30% of them singletons. This CDR3 is 14 amino acids long. Trimming stripped 7 bases from V and 3 bases from J, with 19 bases between. Germline CDR1 reads SQVTM; CDR2 reads ANQGSEA. The chain recombines TRBV29-1 with TRBJ2-7; the D gene is possibly TRBD2 (6 bases). The sequence was obtained from a woman aged 18-29 years with alopecia areata. Some clones in this sample may be carry-over from other donors' samples. The input for sequencing was whole blood, taken in connection with sensitization to the hapten diphenylcyclopropenone (DPC). The CDR3 region has the DNA TGCAGCGCAGGGCGGGGCGACGGCGTCTACGAGCAGTACTTC. Protein sequence: CSAGRGDGVYEQYF.